This T cell receptor (beta chain) was identified during a study of T cell responses to AZD1222 COVID-19 vaccine. TCRdb's table, derived via immunoSEQ multiplex PCR, lists solely in-frame clones and lacks some. Here the sample spans some 150,000 clones, about 81% being singletons. Trimming took 10 bases from V and 9 from J; bases not matched to a gene: 10. In germline, CDR1 is ENHRY, CDR2 SYGVKD. This CDR3 spans 14 amino acids. The sample consisted of peripheral blood, taken on day 0 of MenACWY control vaccination. This TCR came from an adult in good health. The rearrangement joins TRBV10-3 to TRBJ2-1, with TRBD2 matching over 12 bases. CDR3 sequence: CATLGASGGGEQFF. CDR3 coding DNA: TGTGCCACCCTAGGGGCTAGCGGGGGGGGTGAGCAGTTCTTC.